This T cell receptor (beta chain) was captured in a study of blood T cell repertoires in COVID-19. Study as a whole: COVID-19 samples from acute and convalescent phases originated in the United States, Italy and Spain.

Germline V gives CDR1 SGHVS, CDR2 FQNEAQ. V was pared by 2 bases and J by 6 bases, with 16 bases between. CDR3 length equals 16 residues. Original methodology: For nucleated cells, counts were estimated from reference gene primer amplification. Profiling relied on immunoSEQ multiplex PCR, and the TCRdb table lists in-frame clones only, not all of them. That table furnishes V, J and clone size, whereas the DNA furnished D and trimming. The repertoire holds roughly 180,000 clones, with 70% to 90% as singletons. The chain employs TRBV7-8 and TRBJ2-2; tentative D call: TRBD1 (6 bases). The source of this sequence is a woman aged 25 to 39 with acute or convalescent COVID-19. The sequenced material came from peripheral blood. The CDR3 loop is CASSLWKGVGAGELFF. For the CDR3, the DNA is TGTGCCAGCAGCTTATGGAAGGGGGTTGGTGCCGGGGAGCTGTTTTTT.